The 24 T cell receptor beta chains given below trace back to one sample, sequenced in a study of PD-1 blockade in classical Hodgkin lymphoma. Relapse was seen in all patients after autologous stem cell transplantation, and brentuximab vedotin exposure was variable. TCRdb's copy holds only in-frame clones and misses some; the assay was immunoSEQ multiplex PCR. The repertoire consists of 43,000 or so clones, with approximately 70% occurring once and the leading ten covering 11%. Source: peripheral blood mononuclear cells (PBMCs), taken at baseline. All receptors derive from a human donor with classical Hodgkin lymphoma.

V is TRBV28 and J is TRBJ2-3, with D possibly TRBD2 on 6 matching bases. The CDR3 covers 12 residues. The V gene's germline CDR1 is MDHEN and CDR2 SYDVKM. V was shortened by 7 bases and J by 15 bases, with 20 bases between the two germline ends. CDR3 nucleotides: TGTGCCAGCACCTCGGGGGTGAGACGGACTTATTTT. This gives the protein CASTSGVRRTYF. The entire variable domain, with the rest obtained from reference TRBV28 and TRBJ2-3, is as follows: DVKVTQSSRYLVKRTGEKVFLECVQDMDHENMFWYRQDPGLGLRLIYFSYDVKMKEKGDIPEGYSVSREKKERFSLILESASTNQTSMYLCASTSGVRRTYFGPGTRLTVL.

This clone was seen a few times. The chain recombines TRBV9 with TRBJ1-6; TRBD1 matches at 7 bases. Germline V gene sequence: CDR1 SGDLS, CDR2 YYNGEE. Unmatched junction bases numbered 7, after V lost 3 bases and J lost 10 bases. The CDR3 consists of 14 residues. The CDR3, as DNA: TGTGCCAGCAGCGCGTCAGGGGGTGAATCACCCCTCCACTTT. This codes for CASSASGGESPLHF.

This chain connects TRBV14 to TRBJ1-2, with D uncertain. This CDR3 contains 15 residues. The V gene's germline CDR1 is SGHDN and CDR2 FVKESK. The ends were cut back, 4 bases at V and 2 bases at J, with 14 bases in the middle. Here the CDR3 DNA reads TGTGCCAGCAGCCCCACGGGTATTGCCAACTATGGCTACACCTTC. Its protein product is CASSPTGIANYGYTF.

CDR3 in amino acids: CASSLSGVSGNTIYF. In nucleotides, the CDR3 is TGCGCCAGCAGCTTGTCAGGGGTCTCTGGAAACACCATATATTTT. This chain connects TRBV5-1 to TRBJ1-3, with a weak D call TRBD1 (6 bases). Trimming took off 1 base at V and 0 bases at J, with 8 bases between the two ends. Germline loops: CDR1 SGHRS, CDR2 YFSETQ. The CDR3 runs to 15 residues. Full variable domain (outside the CDR3, taken from reference TRBV5-1 and TRBJ1-3): KAGVTQTPRYLIKTRGQQVTLSCSPISGHRSVSWYQQTPGQGLQFLFEYFSETQRNKGNFPGRFSGRQFSNSRSEMNVSTLELGDSALYLCASSLSGVSGNTIYFGEGSWLTVV.

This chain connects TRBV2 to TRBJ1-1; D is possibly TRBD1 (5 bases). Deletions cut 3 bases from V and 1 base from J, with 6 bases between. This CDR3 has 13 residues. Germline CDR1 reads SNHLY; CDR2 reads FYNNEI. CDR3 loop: CASSDRENTEAFF. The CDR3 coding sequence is TGTGCCAGCAGTGACAGGGAGAACACTGAAGCTTTCTTT.

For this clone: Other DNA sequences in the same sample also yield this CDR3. The CDR3 bases are TGTGCCAGTAGTATACAGGGTCGCACTGAAGCTTTCTTT. It yields the protein CASSIQGRTEAFF. The chain carries TRBV19 and TRBJ1-1; maybe TRBD1 (5 bases). V lost 2 bases, J lost 4 bases, and 8 bases lay in between. Per the germline V gene, CDR1 is LNHDA and CDR2 is SQIVND (reference sequence). This CDR3 has 13 amino acids.

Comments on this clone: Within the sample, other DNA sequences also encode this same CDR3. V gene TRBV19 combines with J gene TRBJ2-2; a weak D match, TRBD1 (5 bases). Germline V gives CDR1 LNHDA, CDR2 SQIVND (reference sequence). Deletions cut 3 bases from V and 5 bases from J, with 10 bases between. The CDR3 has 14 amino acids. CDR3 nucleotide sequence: TGTGCCAGTAGTATGTGGGGCAGAACCGGGGAGCTGTTTTTT. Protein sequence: CASSMWGRTGELFF. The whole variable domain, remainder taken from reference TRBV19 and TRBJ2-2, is DGGITQSPKYLFRKEGQNVTLSCEQNLNHDAMYWYRQDPGQGLRLIYYSQIVNDFQKGDIAEGYSVSREKKESFPLTVTSAQKNPTAFYLCASSMWGRTGELFFGEGSRLTVL.

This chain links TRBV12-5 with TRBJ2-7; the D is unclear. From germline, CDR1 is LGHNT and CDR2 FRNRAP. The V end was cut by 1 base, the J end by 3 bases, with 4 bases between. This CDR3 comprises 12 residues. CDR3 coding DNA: TGTGCTAGTGGTTTGGGGGACTACGAGCAGTACTTC. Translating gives CASGLGDYEQYF.

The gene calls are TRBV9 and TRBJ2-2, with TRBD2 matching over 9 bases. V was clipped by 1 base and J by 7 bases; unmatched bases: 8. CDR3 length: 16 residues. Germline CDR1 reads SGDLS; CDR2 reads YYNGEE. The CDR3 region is CASSVSGGREIGELFF. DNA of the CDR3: TGTGCCAGCAGCGTATCAGGCGGGAGGGAAATCGGGGAGCTGTTTTTT.

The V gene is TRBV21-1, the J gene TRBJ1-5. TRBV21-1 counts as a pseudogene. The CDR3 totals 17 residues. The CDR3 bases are TGTGCCAGCAGGGGTGCAATGCTACATTGGCATCATCAGCCCCAGCATTTT. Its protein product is CASRGAMLHWHHQPQHF.

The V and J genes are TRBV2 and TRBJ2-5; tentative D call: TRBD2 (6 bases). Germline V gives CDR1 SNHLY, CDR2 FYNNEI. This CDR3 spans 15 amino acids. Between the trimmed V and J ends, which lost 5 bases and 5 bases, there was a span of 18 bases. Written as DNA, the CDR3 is TGTGCCAGCAGTCTCAACGGGGCGGGGTGGGAGACCCAGTACTTC. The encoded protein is CASSLNGAGWETQYF.

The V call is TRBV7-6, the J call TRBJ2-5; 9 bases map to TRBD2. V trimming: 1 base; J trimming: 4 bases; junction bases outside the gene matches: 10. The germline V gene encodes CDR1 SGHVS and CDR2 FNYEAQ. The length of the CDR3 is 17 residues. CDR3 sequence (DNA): TGTGCCAGCAGCTTAGGGAGGCTGCGGGGGGGCGGAGAGACCCAGTACTTC. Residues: CASSLGRLRGGGETQYF.

In DNA, the CDR3 is TGTGCCTGGACGAGGACAGGGGGCGACGAGCAGTACTTC. This translates into CAWTRTGGDEQYF. The rearrangement links TRBV30 to TRBJ2-7, with 11 bases that match TRBD1. In germline, CDR1 is GTSNPN, CDR2 SVGIG (reference sequence). The CDR3 has 13 residues. V was clipped by 4 bases and J by 5 bases; unmatched bases: 4. Drawing the rest from reference TRBV30 and TRBJ2-7, the complete variable domain is SQTIHQWPATLVQPVGSPLSLECTVEGTSNPNLYWYRQAAGRGLQLLFYSVGIGQISSEVPQNLSASRPQDRQFILSSKKLLLSDSGFYLCAWTRTGGDEQYFGPGTRLTVT.

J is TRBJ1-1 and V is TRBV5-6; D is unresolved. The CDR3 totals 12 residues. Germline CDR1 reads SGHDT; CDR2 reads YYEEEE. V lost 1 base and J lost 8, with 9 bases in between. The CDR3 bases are TGTGCCAGCAGCTTGATGTCGTGGGAAGCTTTCTTT. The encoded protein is CASSLMSWEAFF. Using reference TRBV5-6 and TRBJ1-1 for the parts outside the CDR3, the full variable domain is DAGVTQSPTHLIKTRGQQVTLRCSPKSGHDTVSWYQQALGQGPQFIFQYYEEEERQRGNFPDRFSGHQFPNYSSELNVNALLLGDSALYLCASSLMSWEAFFGQGTRLTVV.

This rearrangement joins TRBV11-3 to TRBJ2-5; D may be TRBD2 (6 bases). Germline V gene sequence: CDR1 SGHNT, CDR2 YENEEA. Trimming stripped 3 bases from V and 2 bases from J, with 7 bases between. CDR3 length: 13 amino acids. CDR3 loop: CASSFSGQETQYF. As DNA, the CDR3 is TGTGCCAGCAGCTTTAGCGGTCAAGAGACCCAGTACTTC.

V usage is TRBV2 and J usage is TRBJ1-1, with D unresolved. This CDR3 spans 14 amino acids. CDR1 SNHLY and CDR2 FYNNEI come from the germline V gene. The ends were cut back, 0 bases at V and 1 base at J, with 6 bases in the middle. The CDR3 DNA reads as TGTGCCAGCAGTGAAGCGCGTAAGAACACTGAAGCTTTCTTT. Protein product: CASSEARKNTEAFF.

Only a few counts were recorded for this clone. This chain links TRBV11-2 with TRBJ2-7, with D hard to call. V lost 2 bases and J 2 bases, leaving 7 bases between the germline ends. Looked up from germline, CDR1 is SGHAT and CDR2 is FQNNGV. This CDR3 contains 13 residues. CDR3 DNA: TGTGCCAGCAGCTTAAGGCAGACCTACGAGCAGTACTTC. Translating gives CASSLRQTYEQYF.

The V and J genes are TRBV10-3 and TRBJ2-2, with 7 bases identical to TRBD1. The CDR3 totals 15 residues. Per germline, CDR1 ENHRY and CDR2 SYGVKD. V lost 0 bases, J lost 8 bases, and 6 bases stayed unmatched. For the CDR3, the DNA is TGTGCCATCAGTGAGTCGGGTACAGGGGCAGGGGAGCTGTTTTTT. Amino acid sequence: CAISESGTGAGELFF.

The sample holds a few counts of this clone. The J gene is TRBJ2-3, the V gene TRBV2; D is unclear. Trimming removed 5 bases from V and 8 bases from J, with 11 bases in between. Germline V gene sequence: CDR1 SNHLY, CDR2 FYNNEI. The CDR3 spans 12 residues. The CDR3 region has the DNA TGTGCCAGCAGTTTGGCCGTAGGTACGCAGTATTTT. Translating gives CASSLAVGTQYF.

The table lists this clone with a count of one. The CDR3 sequence: CASRGGREDQPQHF. Written as DNA, the CDR3 is TGTGCCAGCAGGGGAGGGAGGGAAGATCAGCCCCAGCATTTT. The J gene is TRBJ1-5, the V gene TRBV6-5; D gene unclear. Trimming took off 6 bases at V and 5 bases at J, with 14 bases between the two ends. The CDR3 totals 14 residues. CDR1 is MNHEY and CDR2 is SVGAGI in the germline V gene.

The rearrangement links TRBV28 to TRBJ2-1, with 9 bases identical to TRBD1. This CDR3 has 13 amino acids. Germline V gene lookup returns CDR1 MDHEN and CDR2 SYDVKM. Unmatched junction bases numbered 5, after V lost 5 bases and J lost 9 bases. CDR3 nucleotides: TGTGCCAGCAGTCGGGGACAGGGCGGTGAGCAGTTCTTC. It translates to CASSRGQGGEQFF.

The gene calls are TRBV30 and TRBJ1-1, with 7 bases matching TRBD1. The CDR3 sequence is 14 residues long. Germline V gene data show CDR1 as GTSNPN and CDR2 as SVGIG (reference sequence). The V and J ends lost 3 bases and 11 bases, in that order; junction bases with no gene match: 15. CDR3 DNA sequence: TGTGCCTGGAGCCCCTACCGGGACAGTCGTCGGGCTTTCTTT. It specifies CAWSPYRDSRRAFF.

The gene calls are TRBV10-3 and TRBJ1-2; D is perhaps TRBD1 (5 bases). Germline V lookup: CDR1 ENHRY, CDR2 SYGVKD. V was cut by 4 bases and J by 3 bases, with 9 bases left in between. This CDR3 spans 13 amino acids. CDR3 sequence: CAISVDRDYGYTF. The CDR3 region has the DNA TGTGCCATCAGTGTCGACAGAGACTATGGCTACACCTTC.

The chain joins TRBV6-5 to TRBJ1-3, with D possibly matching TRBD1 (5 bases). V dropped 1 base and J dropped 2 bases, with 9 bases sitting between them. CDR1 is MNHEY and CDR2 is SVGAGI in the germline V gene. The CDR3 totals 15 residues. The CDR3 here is CASSYLRGAGNTIYF. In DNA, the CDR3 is TGTGCCAGCAGTTACTTAAGAGGGGCTGGAAACACCATATATTTT.